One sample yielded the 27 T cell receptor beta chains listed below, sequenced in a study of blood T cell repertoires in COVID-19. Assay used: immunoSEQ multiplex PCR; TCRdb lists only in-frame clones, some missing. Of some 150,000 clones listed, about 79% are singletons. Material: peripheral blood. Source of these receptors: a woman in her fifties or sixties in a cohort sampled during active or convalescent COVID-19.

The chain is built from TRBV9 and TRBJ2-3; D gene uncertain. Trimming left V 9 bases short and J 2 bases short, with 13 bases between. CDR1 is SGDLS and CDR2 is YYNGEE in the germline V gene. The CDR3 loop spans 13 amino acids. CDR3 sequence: CATTRNPTDTQYF. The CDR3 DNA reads TGTGCCACCACCAGGAACCCCACAGATACGCAGTATTTT.

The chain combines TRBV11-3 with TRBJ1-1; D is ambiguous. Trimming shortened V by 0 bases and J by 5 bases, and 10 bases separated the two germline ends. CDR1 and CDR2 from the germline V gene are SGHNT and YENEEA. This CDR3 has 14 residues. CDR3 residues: CASSLEGSGTEAFF. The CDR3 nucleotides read TGTGCCAGCAGCTTAGAGGGTTCGGGGACTGAAGCTTTCTTT.

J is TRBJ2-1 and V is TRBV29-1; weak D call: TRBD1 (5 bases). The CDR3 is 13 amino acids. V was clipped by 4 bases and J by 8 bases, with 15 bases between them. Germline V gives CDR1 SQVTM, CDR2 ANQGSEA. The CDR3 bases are TGCAGCGTTGTTGGTCAGGGTGGCGATGAGCAGTTCTTC. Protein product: CSVVGQGGDEQFF.

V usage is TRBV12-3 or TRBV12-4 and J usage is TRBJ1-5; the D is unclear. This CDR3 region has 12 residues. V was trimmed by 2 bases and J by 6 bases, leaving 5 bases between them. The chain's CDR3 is CASSLNGQPQHF. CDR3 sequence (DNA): TGTGCCAGCAGTTTAAACGGTCAGCCCCAGCATTTT.

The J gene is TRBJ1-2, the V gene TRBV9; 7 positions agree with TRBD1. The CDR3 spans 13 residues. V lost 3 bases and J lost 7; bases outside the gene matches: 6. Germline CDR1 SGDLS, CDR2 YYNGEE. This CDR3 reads CASSGPTGFGYTF. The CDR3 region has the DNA TGTGCCAGCAGCGGGCCGACAGGGTTTGGCTACACCTTC.

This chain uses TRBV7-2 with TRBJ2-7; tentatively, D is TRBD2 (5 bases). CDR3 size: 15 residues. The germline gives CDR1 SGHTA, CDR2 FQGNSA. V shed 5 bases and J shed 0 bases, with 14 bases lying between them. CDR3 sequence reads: CASSPSAASSYEQYF. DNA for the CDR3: TGTGCCAGCAGCCCCTCAGCGGCTTCCTCCTACGAGCAGTACTTC. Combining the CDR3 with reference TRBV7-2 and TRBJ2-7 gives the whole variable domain GAGVSQSPSNKVTEKGKDVELRCDPISGHTALYWYRQSLGQGLEFLIYFQGNSAPDKSGLPSDRFSAERTGGSVSTLTIQRTQQEDSAVYLCASSPSAASSYEQYFGPGTRLTVT.

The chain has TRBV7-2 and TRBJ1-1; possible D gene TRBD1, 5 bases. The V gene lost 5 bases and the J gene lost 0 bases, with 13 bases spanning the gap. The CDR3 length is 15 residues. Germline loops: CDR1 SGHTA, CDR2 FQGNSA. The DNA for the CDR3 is TGTGCCAGCAGCGCCCGACAGTACATGAACACTGAAGCTTTCTTT. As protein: CASSARQYMNTEAFF.

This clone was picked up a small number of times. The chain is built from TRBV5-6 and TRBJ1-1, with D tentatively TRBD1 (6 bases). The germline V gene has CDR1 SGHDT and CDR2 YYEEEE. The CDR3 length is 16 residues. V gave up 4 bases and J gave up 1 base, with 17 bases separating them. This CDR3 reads CASSVLRGRGNTEAFF. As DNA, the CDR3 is TGTGCCAGCAGCGTACTCAGGGGTCGGGGGAACACTGAAGCTTTCTTT.

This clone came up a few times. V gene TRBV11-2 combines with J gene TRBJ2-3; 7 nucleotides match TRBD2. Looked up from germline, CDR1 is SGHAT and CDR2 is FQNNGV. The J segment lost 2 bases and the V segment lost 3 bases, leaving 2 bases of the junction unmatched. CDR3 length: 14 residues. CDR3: CASSFGGYTDTQYF. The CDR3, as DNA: TGTGCCAGCAGCTTCGGGGGGTACACAGATACGCAGTATTTT.

CDR3 region: CASRARDSQTTQYF. The CDR3 region has the DNA TGTGCCAGCAGGGCCCGGGACAGCCAGACGACGCAGTATTTT. The V gene is TRBV2, the J gene TRBJ2-3, with 7 bases aligning to TRBD1. From germline, CDR1 is SNHLY and CDR2 FYNNEI. The CDR3 runs to 14 residues. V gave up 6 bases and J gave up 9 bases; unmatched junction bases: 12.

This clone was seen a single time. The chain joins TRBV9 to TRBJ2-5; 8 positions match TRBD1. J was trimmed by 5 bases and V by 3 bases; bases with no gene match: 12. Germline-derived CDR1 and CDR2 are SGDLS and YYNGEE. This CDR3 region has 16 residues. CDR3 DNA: TGTGCCAGCAGCGGGGGGACCATGACAGGGGCGGAGACCCAGTACTTC. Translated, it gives CASSGGTMTGAETQYF.

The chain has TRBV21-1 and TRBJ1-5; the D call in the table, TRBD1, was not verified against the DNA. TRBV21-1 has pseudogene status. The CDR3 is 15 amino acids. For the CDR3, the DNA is TGTGCCAGCTGCGACAGGCCCGATAGCAATCAGCCCCAGCATTTT. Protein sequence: CASCDRPDSNQPQHF.

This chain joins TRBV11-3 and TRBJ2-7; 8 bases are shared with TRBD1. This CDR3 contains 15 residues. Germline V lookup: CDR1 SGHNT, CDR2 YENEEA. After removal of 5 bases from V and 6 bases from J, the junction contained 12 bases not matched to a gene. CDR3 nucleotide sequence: TGTGCCAGCAGCCCTGGGGAGCGACAGGGGACCGAGCAGTACTTC. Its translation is CASSPGERQGTEQYF.

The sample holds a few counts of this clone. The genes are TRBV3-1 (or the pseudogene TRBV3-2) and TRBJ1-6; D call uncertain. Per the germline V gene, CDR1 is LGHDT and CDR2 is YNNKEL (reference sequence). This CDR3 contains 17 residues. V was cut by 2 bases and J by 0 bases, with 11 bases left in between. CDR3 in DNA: TGTGCCAGCAGCCAATGGGCTATGGGCTCCTATAATTCACCCCTCCACTTT. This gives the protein CASSQWAMGSYNSPLHF.

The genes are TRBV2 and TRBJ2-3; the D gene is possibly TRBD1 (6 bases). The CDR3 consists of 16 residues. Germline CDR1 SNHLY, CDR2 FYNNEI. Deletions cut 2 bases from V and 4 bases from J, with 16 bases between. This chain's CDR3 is CASSELGASQPDTQYF. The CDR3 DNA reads TGTGCCAGCAGTGAACTGGGGGCTAGCCAGCCAGATACGCAGTATTTT.

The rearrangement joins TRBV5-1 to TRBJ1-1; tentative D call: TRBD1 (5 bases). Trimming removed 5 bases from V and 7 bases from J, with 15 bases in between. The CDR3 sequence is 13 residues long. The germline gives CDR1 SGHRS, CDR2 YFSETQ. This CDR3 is CASRRGGSDEAFF. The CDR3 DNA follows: TGCGCCAGCAGGCGGGGGGGTAGTGATGAAGCTTTCTTT.

CDR3 in DNA: TGTGCCAGCAGCTTAAGGAGGGATAATGAGCAGTTCTTC. This codes for CASSLRRDNEQFF. The chain uses TRBV7-3 and TRBJ2-1; a weak D match, TRBD2 (6 bases). Trimming removed 1 base at V and 7 bases at J, with 8 bases between. In germline, CDR1 is SGHTA, CDR2 FQGTGA. The CDR3 spans 13 residues. The variable domain in full, with the rest retrieved from reference TRBV7-3 and TRBJ2-1, is GAGVSQTPSNKVTEKGKYVELRCDPISGHTALYWYRQSLGQGPEFLIYFQGTGAADDSGLPNDRFFAVRPEGSVSTLKIQRTERGDSAVYLCASSLRRDNEQFFGPGTRLTVL.

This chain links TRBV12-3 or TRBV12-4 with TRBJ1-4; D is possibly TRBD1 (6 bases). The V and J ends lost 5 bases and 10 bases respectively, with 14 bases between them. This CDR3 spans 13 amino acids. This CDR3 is CASSQQGDPKLFF. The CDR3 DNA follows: TGTGCCAGCAGTCAACAGGGAGACCCAAAACTGTTTTTT.

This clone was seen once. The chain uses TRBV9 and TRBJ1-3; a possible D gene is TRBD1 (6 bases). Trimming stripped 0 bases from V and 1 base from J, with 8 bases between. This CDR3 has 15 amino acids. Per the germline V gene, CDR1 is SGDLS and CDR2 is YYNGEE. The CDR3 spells CASSVERGSGNTIYF. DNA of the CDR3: TGTGCCAGCAGCGTAGAGAGGGGGTCTGGAAACACCATATATTTT.

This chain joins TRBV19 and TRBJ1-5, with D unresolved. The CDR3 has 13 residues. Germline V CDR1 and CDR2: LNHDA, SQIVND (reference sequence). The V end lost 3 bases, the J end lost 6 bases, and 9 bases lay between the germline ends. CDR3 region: CASSMEGGQPQHF. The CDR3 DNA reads TGTGCCAGTAGTATGGAGGGCGGTCAGCCCCAGCATTTT.

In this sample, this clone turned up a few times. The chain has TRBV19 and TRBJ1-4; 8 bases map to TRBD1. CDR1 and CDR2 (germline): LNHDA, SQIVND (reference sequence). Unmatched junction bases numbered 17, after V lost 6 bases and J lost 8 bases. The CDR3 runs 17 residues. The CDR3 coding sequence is TGTGCCAGTAGCCGACGCAACCCCGGGACAGGAAAGGAAAAACTGTTTTTT. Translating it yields CASSRRNPGTGKEKLFF.

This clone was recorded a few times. The CDR3 region is CATLGTGMNEQYF. The CDR3 DNA sequence: TGTGCAACCCTCGGGACAGGGATGAACGAGCAGTACTTC. The J gene is TRBJ2-7, the V gene TRBV12-2; the table calls TRBD1, which could not be checked here. TRBV12-2 counts as a pseudogene. This CDR3 is 13 amino acids long.

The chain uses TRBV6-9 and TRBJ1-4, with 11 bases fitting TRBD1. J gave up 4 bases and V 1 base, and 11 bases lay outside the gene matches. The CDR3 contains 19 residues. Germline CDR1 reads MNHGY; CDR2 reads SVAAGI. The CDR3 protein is CASSYFGQGADLGNEKLFF. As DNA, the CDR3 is TGTGCCAGCAGTTATTTTGGACAGGGGGCAGATCTCGGTAATGAAAAACTGTTTTTT.

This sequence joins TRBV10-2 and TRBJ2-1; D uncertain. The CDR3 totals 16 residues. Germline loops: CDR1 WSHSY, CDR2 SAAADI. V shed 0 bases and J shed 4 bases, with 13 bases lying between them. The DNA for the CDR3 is TGCGCCAGCAGTGAGTCGTCCCTTAGCCCGTACAATGAGCAGTTCTTC. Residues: CASSESSLSPYNEQFF.

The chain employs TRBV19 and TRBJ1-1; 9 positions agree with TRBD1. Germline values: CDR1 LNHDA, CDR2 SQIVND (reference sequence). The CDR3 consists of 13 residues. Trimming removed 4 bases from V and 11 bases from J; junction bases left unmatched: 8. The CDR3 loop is CASSTFNRGPAFF. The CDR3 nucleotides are TGTGCCAGTAGTACCTTTAACAGGGGGCCGGCTTTCTTT.

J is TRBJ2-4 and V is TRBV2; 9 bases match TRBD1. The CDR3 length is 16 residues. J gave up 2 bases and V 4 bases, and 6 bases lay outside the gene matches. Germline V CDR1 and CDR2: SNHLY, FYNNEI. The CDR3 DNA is TGTGCCAGCAGTGGGGGACAGGGTGGGACCAAAAACATTCAGTACTTC. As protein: CASSGGQGGTKNIQYF.

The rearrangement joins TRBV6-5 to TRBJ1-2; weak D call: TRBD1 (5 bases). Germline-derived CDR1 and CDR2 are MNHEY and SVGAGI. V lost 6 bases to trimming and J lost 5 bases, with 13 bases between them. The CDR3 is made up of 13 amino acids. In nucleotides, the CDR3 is TGTGCCAGCAGAATCAGGGTAGAATATGGCTACACCTTC. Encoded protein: CASRIRVEYGYTF.